The 26 T cell receptor beta chains listed next were all sequenced from one sample in a study of blood T cell repertoires in COVID-19. The protocol was immunoSEQ multiplex PCR, while the TCRdb copy is restricted to in-frame clones and leaves out a portion. The data show about 280,000 clones, roughly 85% seen once. Sequenced input: PBMCs or T cells enriched from blood (not recorded which). These receptors originate from a middle-aged man who had been exposed to COVID-19.

The rearrangement joins TRBV5-1 to TRBJ2-2; 8 positions agree with TRBD1. The CDR3 has 15 residues. CDR1 and CDR2 from the germline V gene are SGHRS and YFSETQ. V gave up 4 bases and J gave up 4 bases; unmatched junction bases: 6. The CDR3 sequence: CASSLGQGVTGELFF. As DNA, the CDR3 is TGCGCCAGCAGCCTAGGACAGGGCGTCACCGGGGAGCTGTTTTTT.

With regard to this clone: The same CDR3 arises from other DNA sequences in this sample as well. The chain couples TRBV18 to TRBJ1-5; tentative D call: TRBD1 (5 bases). The V gene's germline CDR1 is KGHSH and CDR2 LQKENI. V was clipped by 3 bases and J by 0 bases, with 12 bases between them. The CDR3 is 16 amino acids. This CDR3 reads CASSPPPGGSNQPQHF. The DNA of the CDR3 is TGTGCCAGCTCACCCCCCCCGGGGGGTAGCAATCAGCCCCAGCATTTT. The full variable domain, its missing parts supplied by reference TRBV18 and TRBJ1-5, is NAGVMQNPRHLVRRRGQEARLRCSPMKGHSHVYWYRQLPEEGLKFMVYLQKENIIDESGMPKERFSAEFPKEGPSILRIQQVVRGDSAAYFCASSPPPGGSNQPQHFGDGTRLSIL.

This chain links TRBV25-1 with TRBJ2-1; 11 positions agree with TRBD2. Unmatched junction bases numbered 3, after V lost 7 bases and J lost 4 bases. CDR1 and CDR2 (germline): MGHDK, SYGVNS. CDR3 length equals 14 residues. The CDR3 region is CASKTSGSYNEQFF. DNA for the CDR3: TGTGCCAGCAAAACTAGCGGGAGTTACAATGAGCAGTTCTTC. The variable domain in full, completed from reference TRBV25-1 and TRBJ2-1, reads EADIYQTPRYLVIGTGKKITLECSQTMGHDKMYWYQQDPGMELHLIHYSYGVNSTEKGDLSSESTVSRIRTEHFPLTLESARPSHTSQYLCASKTSGSYNEQFFGPGTRLTVL.

The chain couples TRBV2 to TRBJ2-1; 9 nucleotides agree with TRBD1. There are 13 residues in the CDR3. V shed 6 bases and J 7 bases; nucleotides not matched to a gene: 4. CDR1 is SNHLY and CDR2 is FYNNEI in the germline V gene. CDR3 in DNA: TGTGCCAGCAGGACAGGGGGTTTGAATGAGCAGTTCTTC. Amino acid sequence: CASRTGGLNEQFF. The variable domain in full, completed from reference TRBV2 and TRBJ2-1, reads EPEVTQTPSHQVTQMGQEVILRCVPISNHLYFYWYRQILGQKVEFLVSFYNNEISEKSEIFDDQFSVERPDGSNFTLKIRSTKLEDSAMYFCASRTGGLNEQFFGPGTRLTVL.

The chain is built from TRBV18 and TRBJ2-1; 11 bases are shared with TRBD2. Germline CDR1 and CDR2: KGHSH and LQKENI. The V gene end was trimmed by 0 bases and the J gene end by 7 bases; junction bases not matched to a gene: 5. This CDR3 has 16 residues. CDR3 nucleotides: TGTGCCAGCTCACCACCGGGGCTAGCGGGAGGTAATGAGCAGTTCTTC. Translating gives CASSPPGLAGGNEQFF.

V usage is TRBV7-3 and J usage is TRBJ2-2; maybe TRBD2 (5 bases). The V end was cut by 5 bases, the J end by 1 base, with 14 bases between. Looked up from germline, CDR1 is SGHTA and CDR2 is FQGTGA. This CDR3 is 16 amino acids long. The CDR3 coding sequence is TGTGCCAGCAGCCTAGGCGGGCTATTGAACACCGGGGAGCTGTTTTTT. It encodes CASSLGGLLNTGELFF.

The V and J genes are TRBV3-1 (or the pseudogene TRBV3-2) and TRBJ2-5; 12 nucleotides agree with TRBD1. Germline lookup yields CDR1 LGHDT and CDR2 YNNKEL (reference sequence). With V trimmed by 1 base and J by 6 bases, 9 bases remained unmatched. The CDR3 loop spans 17 amino acids. The CDR3 nucleotides read TGTGCCAGCAGCCAAGCGGGGACAGGGGGCATACAAAAGACCCAGTACTTC. Amino acids: CASSQAGTGGIQKTQYF.

The chain couples TRBV23-1 to TRBJ1-5; tentative D call: TRBD1 (5 bases). TRBV23-1 counts as an open reading frame of uncertain function. Trimming left V 7 bases short and J 1 base short, with 17 bases between. The length of the CDR3 is 16 residues. CDR3 region: CASTPRDKLSNQPQHF. The CDR3 region has the DNA TGCGCCAGCACGCCCAGGGATAAATTGAGCAATCAGCCCCAGCATTTT.

This clone turned up a few times. The V and J genes are TRBV7-8 and TRBJ1-4; the D gene is possibly TRBD1 (6 bases). Germline loops: CDR1 SGHVS, CDR2 FQNEAQ. Deletions cut 5 bases from V and 0 bases from J, with 19 bases between. The CDR3 is 18 amino acids. CDR3 in DNA: TGTGCCAGCAGCGTAGGCCAGGATGGGACACCAACTAATGAAAAACTGTTTTTT. Translating gives CASSVGQDGTPTNEKLFF.

The chain is built from TRBV5-1 and TRBJ2-1; 9 bases fit TRBD2. V lost 3 bases, J lost 7 bases, and 8 bases stayed unmatched. The germline CDR1 and CDR2 sequences are SGHRS and YFSETQ. The CDR3 is 15 amino acids. The CDR3 loop reads CASSSLAGSWNEQFF. The CDR3 DNA sequence: TGCGCCAGCAGCTCACTAGCGGGCTCTTGGAATGAGCAGTTCTTC.

The chain links TRBV19 to TRBJ1-5; a possible D gene is TRBD1 (5 bases). From germline, CDR1 is LNHDA and CDR2 SQIVND (reference sequence). The CDR3 is 17 residues long. Deletions cut 4 bases from V and 0 bases from J, with 16 bases between. The chain's CDR3 is CASSKEDSSYSNQPQHF. DNA of the CDR3: TGTGCCAGTAGTAAAGAAGACAGCTCCTATAGCAATCAGCCCCAGCATTTT.

V gene TRBV7-8 combines with J gene TRBJ2-2; TRBD1 might be the D (6 bases). CDR1 is SGHVS, CDR2 FQNEAQ, per germline. CDR3 length equals 15 residues. V lost 2 bases and J lost 5, with 12 bases in between. The CDR3 DNA sequence: TGTGCCAGCAGCTTAAGAACAGGGACGACCGGGGAGCTGTTTTTT. It encodes CASSLRTGTTGELFF.

The V and J genes are TRBV9 and TRBJ2-2, with a possible D match to TRBD2 (6 bases). CDR1 and CDR2 (germline): SGDLS, YYNGEE. CDR3 length: 16 amino acids. The ends were cut back, 4 bases at V and 4 bases at J, with 17 bases in the middle. CDR3 in amino acids: CASSTTADYITGELFF. CDR3 bases: TGTGCCAGCAGCACAACCGCGGACTATATCACCGGGGAGCTGTTTTTT.

This clone was observed a handful of times. The V and J genes are TRBV27 and TRBJ2-3; TRBD2 matches 12 bases. Germline CDR1 MNHEY, CDR2 SMNVEV (reference sequence). V lost 5 bases, J lost 6 bases, and 3 bases stayed unmatched. The CDR3 covers 14 residues. The CDR3 loop reads CASSPLAGGDTQYF. The CDR3 DNA reads as TGTGCCAGCAGTCCCCTAGCGGGAGGGGATACGCAGTATTTT.

The rearrangement links TRBV19 to TRBJ2-4, with TRBD1 identical over 7 bases. V shed 7 bases and J 3 bases; nucleotides not matched to a gene: 6. This CDR3 is 14 amino acids long. The V gene's germline CDR1 is LNHDA and CDR2 SQIVND (reference sequence). The CDR3: CASTRGQFKNIQYF. CDR3 coding DNA: TGTGCCAGTACACGGGGACAGTTCAAAAACATTCAGTACTTC.

The chain combines TRBV3-1 (or the pseudogene TRBV3-2) with TRBJ2-3, with D uncertain. The V and J ends lost 1 base and 8 bases respectively, with 7 bases between them. CDR3 length: 12 amino acids. Per germline, CDR1 LGHDT and CDR2 YNNKEL (reference sequence). The CDR3 loop reads CASSQVQSTQYF. The CDR3 DNA follows: TGTGCCAGCAGCCAAGTTCAGTCTACGCAGTATTTT.

A note on this clone: The same CDR3 also results from other DNA sequences found in this sample. The chain carries TRBV7-9 and TRBJ1-1; TRBD1 aligns across 8 bases. J was trimmed by 10 bases and V by 5 bases; bases with no gene match: 9. The CDR3 length is 13 residues. Germline lookup yields CDR1 SEHNR and CDR2 FQNEAQ (reference sequence). CDR3 nucleotides: TGTGCCAGCAGCCTTAGACAGGGGTTCGGAGCTTTCTTT. Its protein product is CASSLRQGFGAFF.

This rearrangement joins TRBV5-6 to TRBJ2-7; D might be TRBD1 (5 bases). The CDR3 extends over 13 amino acids. Trimming took 4 bases from V and 4 from J, leaving 12 bases between them. Looked up from germline, CDR1 is SGHDT and CDR2 is YYEEEE. CDR3 nucleotides: TGTGCCAGCAGCGAAGGGGTGGGATACGAGCAGTACTTC. Translated, it gives CASSEGVGYEQYF.

This clone was detected once. The J gene is TRBJ1-3, the V gene TRBV20-1; tentatively, D is TRBD1 (5 bases). Trimming pared 3 bases from V and 4 bases from J, leaving 16 bases between. Per the germline V gene, CDR1 is DFQATT and CDR2 is SNEGSKA (reference sequence). This CDR3 contains 15 residues. The CDR3 DNA reads TGCAGTGCTAGTCCCGCGGGACTTGGGGGAAACACCATATATTTT. This encodes CSASPAGLGGNTIYF.

On this clone: A junction boundary mismatches the germline segment, possibly from a read error. This chain links TRBV7-7 with TRBJ2-3; D may be TRBD2 (6 bases). The CDR3 totals 15 residues. Germline V CDR1 and CDR2: SSHAT, FNYEAQ (reference sequence). CDR3 sequence (DNA): TGTGCTAGCAGCTTGGGGGACTCGGCGGGAGATACGCAGTATTTT. Amino acids: CASSLGDSAGDTQYF.

This chain connects TRBV5-6 to TRBJ2-2; possible D gene TRBD2, 6 bases. Germline CDR1 SGHDT, CDR2 YYEEEE. The length of the CDR3 is 16 residues. Trimming removed 0 bases at V and 0 bases at J, with 9 bases between. Here the CDR3 DNA reads TGTGCCAGCAGCTTGGTTAGCGGAGCGAACACCGGGGAGCTGTTTTTT. Its protein is CASSLVSGANTGELFF.

V usage is TRBV7-4 and J usage is TRBJ1-2, with D perhaps TRBD1 (6 bases). The V and J ends lost 4 bases and 0 bases respectively, with 18 bases between them. The germline V gene has CDR1 SGHVT and CDR2 SQSDAQ. The CDR3 runs to 17 residues. The CDR3 DNA follows: TGTGCCAGCAGCTCCAACCCCGACAGGCCAGCTAACTATGGCTACACCTTC. As protein: CASSSNPDRPANYGYTF.

The chain recombines TRBV18 with TRBJ1-2; D is possibly TRBD1 (6 bases). V dropped 3 bases and J dropped 6 bases, with 17 bases sitting between them. The CDR3 runs to 15 residues. Germline-derived CDR1 and CDR2 are KGHSH and LQKENI. The CDR3 DNA follows: TGTGCCAGCTCACCCCGAGAGTGGGGGGGCGATGGCTACACCTTC. It translates to CASSPREWGGDGYTF. The complete variable domain, with remaining parts taken from reference TRBV18 and TRBJ1-2, reads NAGVMQNPRHLVRRRGQEARLRCSPMKGHSHVYWYRQLPEEGLKFMVYLQKENIIDESGMPKERFSAEFPKEGPSILRIQQVVRGDSAAYFCASSPREWGGDGYTFGSGTRLTVV.

The V and J genes are TRBV5-1 and TRBJ1-1; D not resolved. In germline, CDR1 is SGHRS, CDR2 YFSETQ. This CDR3 is built from 14 residues. Trimming pared 2 bases from V and 1 base from J, leaving 9 bases between. The CDR3 loop is CASSFIEGNTEAFF. Here the CDR3 DNA reads TGCGCCAGCAGCTTTATTGAGGGGAACACTGAAGCTTTCTTT. Looking up the rest from reference TRBV5-1 and TRBJ1-1 gives the full variable domain: KAGVTQTPRYLIKTRGQQVTLSCSPISGHRSVSWYQQTPGQGLQFLFEYFSETQRNKGNFPGRFSGRQFSNSRSEMNVSTLELGDSALYLCASSFIEGNTEAFFGQGTRLTVV.

CDR3 in DNA: TGTGCCAGCAGTGTAACCGGGACAGGGACATACAATGAGCAGTTCTTC. Amino acid sequence: CASSVTGTGTYNEQFF. The rearrangement uses TRBV6-1 and TRBJ2-1; 9 bases line up with TRBD1. The CDR3 has 16 amino acids. Losses at the gene ends were 4 bases for V and 4 bases for J; bases not matched to a gene: 8. Germline V gives CDR1 MNHNS, CDR2 SASEGT.

This rearrangement joins TRBV12-5 to TRBJ1-2, with 9 bases aligning to TRBD1. CDR1 is LGHNT, CDR2 FRNRAP, per germline. CDR3 size: 15 residues. V lost 2 bases to trimming and J lost 6 bases; unmatched junction nucleotides: 7. CDR3 coding DNA: TGTGCTAGTGGTTTGACCTCAAGGGACAGGGATGGCTACACCTTC. Protein sequence: CASGLTSRDRDGYTF.